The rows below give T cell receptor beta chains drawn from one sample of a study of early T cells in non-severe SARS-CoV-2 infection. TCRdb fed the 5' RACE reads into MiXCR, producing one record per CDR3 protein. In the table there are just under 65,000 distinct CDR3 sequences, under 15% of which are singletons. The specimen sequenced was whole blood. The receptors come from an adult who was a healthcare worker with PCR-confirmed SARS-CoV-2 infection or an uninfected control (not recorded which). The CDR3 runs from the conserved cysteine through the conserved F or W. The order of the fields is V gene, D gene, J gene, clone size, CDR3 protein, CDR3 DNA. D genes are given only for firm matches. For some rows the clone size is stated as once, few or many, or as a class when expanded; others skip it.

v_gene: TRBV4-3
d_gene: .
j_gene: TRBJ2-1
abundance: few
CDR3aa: CASSQDRAGQYNEQFF
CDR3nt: TGCGCCAGCAGCCAAGATAGGGCAGGACAATACAATGAGCAGTTCTTC

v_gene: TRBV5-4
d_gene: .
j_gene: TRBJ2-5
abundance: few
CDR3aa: CASTPRNQETQYF
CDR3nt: TGTGCCAGCACCCCCAGGAACCAAGAGACCCAGTACTTC

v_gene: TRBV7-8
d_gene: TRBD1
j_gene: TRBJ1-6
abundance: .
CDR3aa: CASSPRDSIVNSPLHF
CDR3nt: TGTGCCAGCAGCCCACGGGACAGCATTGTCAATTCACCCCTCCACTTT

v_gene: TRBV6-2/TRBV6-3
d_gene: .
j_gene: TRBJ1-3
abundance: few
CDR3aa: CASSSGQASSGNTIYF
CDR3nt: TGTGCCAGCAGTTCTGGACAAGCCAGCTCTGGAAACACCATATATTTT

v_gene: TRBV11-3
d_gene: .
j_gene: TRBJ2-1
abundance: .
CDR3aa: CASSWAGTTDYNEQFF
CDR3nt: TGTGCCAGCAGCTGGGCCGGGACAACTGACTACAATGAGCAGTTCTTC

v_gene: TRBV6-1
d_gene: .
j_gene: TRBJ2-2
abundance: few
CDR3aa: CASNMGPNTGELFF
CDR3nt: TGTGCCAGCAATATGGGACCTAACACCGGGGAGCTGTTTTTT

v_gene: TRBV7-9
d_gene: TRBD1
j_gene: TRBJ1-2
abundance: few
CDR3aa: CASTPGQTYGYTF
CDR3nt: TGTGCCAGCACCCCGGGACAGACCTATGGCTACACCTTC

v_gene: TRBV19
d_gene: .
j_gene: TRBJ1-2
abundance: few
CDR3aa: CASSTTANYGYTF
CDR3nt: TGTGCCAGTAGTACGACCGCGAACTATGGCTACACCTTC

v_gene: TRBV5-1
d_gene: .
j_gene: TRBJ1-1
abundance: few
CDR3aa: CASSPGLPNTEAFF
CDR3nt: TGCGCCAGCAGCCCGGGACTTCCGAACACTGAAGCTTTCTTT

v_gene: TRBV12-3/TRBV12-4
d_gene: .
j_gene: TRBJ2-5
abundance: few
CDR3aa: CASSFLETQYF
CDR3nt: TGTGCCAGCAGTTTTCTAGAGACCCAGTACTTC

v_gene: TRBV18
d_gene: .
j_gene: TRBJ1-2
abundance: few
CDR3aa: CASSPAGDDYTF
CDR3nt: TGTGCCAGCTCACCAGCAGGGGATGATTACACCTTC

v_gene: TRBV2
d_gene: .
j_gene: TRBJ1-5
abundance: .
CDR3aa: CASRERSAEGGPQHF
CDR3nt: TGTGCCAGCAGGGAGAGGTCCGCCGAGGGTGGGCCCCAGCATTTT

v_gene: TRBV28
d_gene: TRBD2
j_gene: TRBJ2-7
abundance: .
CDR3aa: CASSYGGGGSYEQYF
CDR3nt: TGTGCCAGCAGTTACGGGGGGGGCGGCTCCTACGAGCAGTACTTC

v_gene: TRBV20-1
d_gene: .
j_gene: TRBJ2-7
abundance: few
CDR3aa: CSASGVGRQSSYEQYF
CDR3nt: TGCAGTGCTAGCGGTGTTGGCCGGCAGAGCTCCTACGAGCAGTACTTC

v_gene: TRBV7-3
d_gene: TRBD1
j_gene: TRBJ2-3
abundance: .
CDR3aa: CASSQTGGKDTQYF
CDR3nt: TGTGCCAGCAGCCAGACAGGGGGCAAGGATACGCAGTATTTT

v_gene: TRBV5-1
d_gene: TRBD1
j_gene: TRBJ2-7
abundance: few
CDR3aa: CASSLGQGAFEQYF
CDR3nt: TGCGCCAGCAGCTTGGGACAGGGGGCATTCGAGCAGTACTTC

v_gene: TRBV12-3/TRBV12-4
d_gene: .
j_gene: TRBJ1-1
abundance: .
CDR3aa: CASSFWAGGLNTEAFF
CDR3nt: TGTGCCAGCAGTTTTTGGGCGGGAGGGTTGAACACTGAAGCTTTCTTT

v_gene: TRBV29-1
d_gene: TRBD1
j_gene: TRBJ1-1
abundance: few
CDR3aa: CSVDQGAINTEAFF
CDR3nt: TGCAGCGTTGATCAGGGGGCGATTAACACTGAAGCTTTCTTT

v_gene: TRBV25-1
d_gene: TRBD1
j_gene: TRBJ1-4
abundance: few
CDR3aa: CASSGEGASEKLFF
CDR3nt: TGTGCCAGCAGTGGAGAGGGGGCCAGTGAAAAACTGTTTTTT

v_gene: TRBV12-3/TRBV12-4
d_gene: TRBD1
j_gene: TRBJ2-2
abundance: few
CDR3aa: CASSFVDRVNTGELFF
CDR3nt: TGTGCCAGCAGTTTCGTAGACAGGGTGAACACCGGGGAGCTGTTTTTT

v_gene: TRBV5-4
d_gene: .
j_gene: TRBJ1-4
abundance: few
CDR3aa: CASSADSFNEKLFF
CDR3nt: TGTGCCAGCAGCGCCGACAGTTTTAATGAAAAACTGTTTTTT

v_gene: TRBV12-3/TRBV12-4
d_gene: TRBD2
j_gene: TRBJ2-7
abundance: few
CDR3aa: CASSLTSGALGEQYF
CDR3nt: TGTGCCAGCAGTTTAACTAGCGGGGCCCTCGGTGAGCAGTACTTC

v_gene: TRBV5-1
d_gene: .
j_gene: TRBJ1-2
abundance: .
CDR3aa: CASSLRDTYGYTF
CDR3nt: TGCGCCAGCAGCTTGCGGGACACTTATGGCTACACCTTC

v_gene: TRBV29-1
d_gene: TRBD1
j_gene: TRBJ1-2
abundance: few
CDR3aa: CSVTGQGKSGYTF
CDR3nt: TGCAGCGTGACGGGACAGGGGAAGAGCGGCTACACCTTC

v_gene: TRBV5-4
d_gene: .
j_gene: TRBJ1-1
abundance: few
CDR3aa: CASSLEPGENTEAFF
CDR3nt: TGTGCCAGCAGCTTGGAACCAGGGGAGAACACTGAAGCTTTCTTT

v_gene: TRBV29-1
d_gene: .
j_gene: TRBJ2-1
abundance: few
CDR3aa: CSVWALGNEQFF
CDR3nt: TGCAGCGTTTGGGCATTGGGGAATGAGCAGTTCTTC

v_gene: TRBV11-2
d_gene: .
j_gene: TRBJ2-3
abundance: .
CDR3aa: CASSYVRDTQYF
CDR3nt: TGTGCCAGCAGCTACGTTCGGGATACGCAGTATTTT

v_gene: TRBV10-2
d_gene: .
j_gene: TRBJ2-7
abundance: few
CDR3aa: CASSESSTASYEQYF
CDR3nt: TGCGCCAGCAGTGAGTCGTCAACAGCTTCCTACGAGCAGTACTTC

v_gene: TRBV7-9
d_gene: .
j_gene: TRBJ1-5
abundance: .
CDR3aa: CASSFSSGNQPQHF
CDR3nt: TGTGCCAGCAGCTTTTCCTCGGGGAATCAGCCCCAGCATTTT

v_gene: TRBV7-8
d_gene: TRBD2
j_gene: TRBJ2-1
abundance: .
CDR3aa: CASSRALAGVYNEQFF
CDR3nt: TGTGCCAGCAGCCGGGCCTTAGCGGGGGTTTACAATGAGCAGTTCTTC

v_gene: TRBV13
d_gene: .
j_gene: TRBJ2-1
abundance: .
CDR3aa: CASSSEGADAYNEQFF
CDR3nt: TGTGCCAGCAGCTCCGAAGGGGCGGACGCCTACAATGAGCAGTTCTTC

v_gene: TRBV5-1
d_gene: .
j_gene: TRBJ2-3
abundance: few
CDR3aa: CASSGGRRSTDTQYF
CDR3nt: TGCGCCAGCAGCGGGGGACGTCGCAGCACAGATACGCAGTATTTT

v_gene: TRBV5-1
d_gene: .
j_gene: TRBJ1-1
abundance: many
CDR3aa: CASSSRVNTEAFF
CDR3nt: TGCGCCAGCAGCAGCAGGGTAAACACTGAAGCTTTCTTT

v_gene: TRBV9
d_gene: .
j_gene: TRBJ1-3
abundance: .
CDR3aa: CASSVATAPSGNTIYF
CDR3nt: TGTGCCAGCAGCGTAGCTACCGCACCCTCTGGAAACACCATATATTTT

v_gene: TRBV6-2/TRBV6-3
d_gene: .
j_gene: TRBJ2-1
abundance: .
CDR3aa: CASSPLSYNEQFF
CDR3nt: TGTGCCAGCAGCCCCCTGAGTTACAATGAGCAGTTCTTC

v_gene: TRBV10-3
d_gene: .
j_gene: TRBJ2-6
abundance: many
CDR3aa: CAIRPGQYDDVLTF
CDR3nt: TGTGCCATCAGGCCCGGACAATATGACGACGTCCTGACTTTC

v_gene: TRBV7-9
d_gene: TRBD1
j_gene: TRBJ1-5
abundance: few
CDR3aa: CASSLGGTGENQPQHF
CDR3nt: TGTGCCAGCAGCTTAGGGGGGACAGGGGAGAATCAGCCCCAGCATTTT

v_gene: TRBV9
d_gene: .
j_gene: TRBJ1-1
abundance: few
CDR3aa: CASSIQGNTEAFF
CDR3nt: TGTGCCAGCAGCATTCAGGGGAACACTGAAGCTTTCTTT

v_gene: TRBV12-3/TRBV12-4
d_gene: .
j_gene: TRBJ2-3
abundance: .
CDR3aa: CASGRTPDTQYF
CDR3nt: TGTGCCAGCGGAAGGACGCCAGATACGCAGTATTTT

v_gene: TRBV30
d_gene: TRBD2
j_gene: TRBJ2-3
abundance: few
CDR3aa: CAWSGLAGGVGDTQYF
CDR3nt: TGTGCCTGGAGTGGACTAGCGGGGGGTGTTGGAGATACGCAGTATTTT

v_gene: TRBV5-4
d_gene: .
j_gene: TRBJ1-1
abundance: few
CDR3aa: CASSSDRMTEAFF
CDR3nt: TGTGCCAGCAGCTCTGACAGGATGACTGAAGCTTTCTTT

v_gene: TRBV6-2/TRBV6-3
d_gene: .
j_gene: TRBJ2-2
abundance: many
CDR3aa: CASSRTDTGELFF
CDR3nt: TGTGCCAGCAGCCGGACGGACACCGGGGAGCTGTTTTTT

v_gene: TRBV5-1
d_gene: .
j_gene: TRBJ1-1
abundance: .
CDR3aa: CASSLAGPQGGTEAFF
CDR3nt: TGCGCCAGCAGCTTGGCCGGGCCCCAAGGCGGCACTGAAGCTTTCTTT

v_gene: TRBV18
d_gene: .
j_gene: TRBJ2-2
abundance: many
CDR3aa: CASSPRAANTGELFF
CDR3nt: TGTGCCAGCTCACCAAGGGCAGCCAACACCGGGGAGCTGTTTTTT

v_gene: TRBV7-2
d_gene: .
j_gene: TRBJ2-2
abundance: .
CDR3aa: CASSLDTALNTGELFF
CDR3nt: TGTGCCAGCAGCTTGGATACAGCACTGAACACCGGGGAGCTGTTTTTT

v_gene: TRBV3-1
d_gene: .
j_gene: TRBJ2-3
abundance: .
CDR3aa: CASSLGHYTDTQYF
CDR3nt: TGTGCCAGCAGCCTCGGACACTACACAGATACGCAGTATTTT

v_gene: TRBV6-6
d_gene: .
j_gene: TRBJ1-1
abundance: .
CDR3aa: CASTRGEGTAFF
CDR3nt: TGTGCCAGCACCCGAGGTGAGGGCACGGCTTTCTTT